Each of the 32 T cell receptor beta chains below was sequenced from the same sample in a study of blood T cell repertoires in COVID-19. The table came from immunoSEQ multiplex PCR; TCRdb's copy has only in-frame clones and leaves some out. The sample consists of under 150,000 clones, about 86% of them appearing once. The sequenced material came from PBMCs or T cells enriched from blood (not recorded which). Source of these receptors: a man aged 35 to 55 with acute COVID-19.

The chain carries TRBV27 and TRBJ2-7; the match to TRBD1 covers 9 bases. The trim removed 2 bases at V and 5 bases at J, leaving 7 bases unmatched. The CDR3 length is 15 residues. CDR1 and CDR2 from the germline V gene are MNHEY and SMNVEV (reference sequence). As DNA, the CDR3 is TGTGCCAGCAGTTTAGACCCACAGGGGGCCAACGAGCAGTACTTC. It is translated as CASSLDPQGANEQYF.

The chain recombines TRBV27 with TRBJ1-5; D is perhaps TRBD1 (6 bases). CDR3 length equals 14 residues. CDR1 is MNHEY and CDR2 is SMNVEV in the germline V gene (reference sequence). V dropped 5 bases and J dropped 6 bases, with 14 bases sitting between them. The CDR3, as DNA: TGTGCCAGCAGTCCCGCAGGGGTGGGTCAGCCCCAGCATTTT. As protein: CASSPAGVGQPQHF.

As DNA, the CDR3 is TGTGCCAGCAGTTACCCCCGGGACAGGGACTATGGCTACACCTTC. Protein sequence: CASSYPRDRDYGYTF. This rearrangement joins TRBV6-6 to TRBJ1-2; 9 positions match TRBD1. Germline loops: CDR1 MNHNY, CDR2 SVGAGI (reference sequence). CDR3 length: 15 amino acids. V shed 2 bases and J 3 bases; nucleotides not matched to a gene: 4.

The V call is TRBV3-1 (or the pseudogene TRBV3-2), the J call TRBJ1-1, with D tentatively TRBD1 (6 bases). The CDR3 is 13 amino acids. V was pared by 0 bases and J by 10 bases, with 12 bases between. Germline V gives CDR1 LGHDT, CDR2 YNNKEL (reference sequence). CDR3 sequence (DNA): TGTGCCAGCAGCCAAGAGCAGGGGAGAGGAGCTTTCTTT. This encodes CASSQEQGRGAFF.

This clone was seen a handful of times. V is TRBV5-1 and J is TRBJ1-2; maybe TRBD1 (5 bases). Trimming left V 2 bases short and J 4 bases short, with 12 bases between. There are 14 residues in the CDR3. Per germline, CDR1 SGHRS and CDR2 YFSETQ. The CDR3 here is CASSLKGGAYGYTF. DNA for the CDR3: TGCGCCAGCAGCTTAAAGGGCGGGGCCTATGGCTACACCTTC.

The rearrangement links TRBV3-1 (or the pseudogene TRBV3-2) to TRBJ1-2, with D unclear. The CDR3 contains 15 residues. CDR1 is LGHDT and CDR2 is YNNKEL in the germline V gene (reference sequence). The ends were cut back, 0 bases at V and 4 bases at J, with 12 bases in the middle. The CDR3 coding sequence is TGTGCCAGCAGCCAAGAGGGAGGAACCCTCTATGGCTACACCTTC. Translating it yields CASSQEGGTLYGYTF.

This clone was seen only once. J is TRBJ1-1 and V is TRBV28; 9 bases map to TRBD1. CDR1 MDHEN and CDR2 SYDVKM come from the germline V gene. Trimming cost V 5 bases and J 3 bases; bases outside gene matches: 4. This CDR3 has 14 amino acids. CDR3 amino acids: CASSTRTGDTEAFF. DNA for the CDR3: TGTGCCAGCAGTACCCGGACAGGGGACACTGAAGCTTTCTTT. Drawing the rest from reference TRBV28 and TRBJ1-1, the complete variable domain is DVKVTQSSRYLVKRTGEKVFLECVQDMDHENMFWYRQDPGLGLRLIYFSYDVKMKEKGDIPEGYSVSREKKERFSLILESASTNQTSMYLCASSTRTGDTEAFFGQGTRLTVV.

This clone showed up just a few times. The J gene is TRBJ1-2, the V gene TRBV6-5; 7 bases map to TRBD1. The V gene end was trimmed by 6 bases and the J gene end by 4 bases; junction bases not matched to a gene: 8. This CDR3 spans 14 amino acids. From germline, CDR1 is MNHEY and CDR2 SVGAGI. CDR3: CASSKEGAFYGYTF. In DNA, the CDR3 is TGTGCCAGCAGCAAGGAGGGGGCTTTCTATGGCTACACCTTC.

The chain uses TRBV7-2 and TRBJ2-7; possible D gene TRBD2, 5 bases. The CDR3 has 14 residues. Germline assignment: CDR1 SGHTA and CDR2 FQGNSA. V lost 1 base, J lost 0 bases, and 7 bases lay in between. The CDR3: CASSLGRDSYEQYF. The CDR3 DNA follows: TGTGCCAGCAGCTTAGGTCGGGACTCCTACGAGCAGTACTTC. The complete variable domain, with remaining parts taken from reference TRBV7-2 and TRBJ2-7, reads GAGVSQSPSNKVTEKGKDVELRCDPISGHTALYWYRQSLGQGLEFLIYFQGNSAPDKSGLPSDRFSAERTGGSVSTLTIQRTQQEDSAVYLCASSLGRDSYEQYFGPGTRLTVT.

The CDR3 here is CATSDSYTGELFF. CDR3 nucleotide sequence: TGTGCCACCAGTGATTCTTACACCGGGGAGCTGTTTTTT. The chain combines TRBV24-1 with TRBJ2-2; D is undetermined. Germline values: CDR1 KGHDR, CDR2 SFDVKD. V lost 2 bases, J lost 3 bases, and 3 bases lay in between. There are 13 residues in the CDR3.

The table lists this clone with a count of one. The CDR3 DNA follows: TGTGCCAGCCGAAGTCCCGGGACAGGGGGTTACGAGCAGTACTTC. It specifies CASRSPGTGGYEQYF. V usage is TRBV27 and J usage is TRBJ2-7, with 11 bases matching TRBD1. This CDR3 is 15 amino acids long. The V segment lost 8 bases and the J segment 4 bases; nucleotides outside the gene matches: 10. Germline V CDR1 and CDR2: MNHEY, SMNVEV (reference sequence).

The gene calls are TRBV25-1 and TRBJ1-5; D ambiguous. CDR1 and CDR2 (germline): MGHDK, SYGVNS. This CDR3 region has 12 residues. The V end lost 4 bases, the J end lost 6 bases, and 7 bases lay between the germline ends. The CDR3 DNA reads TGTGCCAGCAGTGTGGCGGGTCAGCCCCAGCATTTT. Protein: CASSVAGQPQHF.

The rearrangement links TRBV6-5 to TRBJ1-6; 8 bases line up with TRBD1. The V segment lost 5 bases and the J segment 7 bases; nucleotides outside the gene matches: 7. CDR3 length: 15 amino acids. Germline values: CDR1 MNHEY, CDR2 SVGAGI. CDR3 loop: CASSPVDRGNSPLHF. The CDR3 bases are TGTGCCAGCAGTCCTGTTGACAGGGGAAATTCACCCCTCCACTTT.

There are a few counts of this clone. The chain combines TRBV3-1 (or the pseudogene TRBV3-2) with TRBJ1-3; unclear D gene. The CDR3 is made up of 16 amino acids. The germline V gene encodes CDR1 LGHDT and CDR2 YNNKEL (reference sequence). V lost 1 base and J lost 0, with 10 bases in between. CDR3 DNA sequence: TGTGCCAGCAGCCAAGGAGCATCCGCCTCTGGAAACACCATATATTTT. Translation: CASSQGASASGNTIYF.

The CDR3 spells CSVESLDTQYF. The CDR3 nucleotides read TGCAGCGTTGAAAGCCTAGATACGCAGTATTTT. The chain joins TRBV29-1 to TRBJ2-3, with D unresolved. Germline CDR1 SQVTM, CDR2 ANQGSEA. V was trimmed by 2 bases and J by 5 bases, leaving 5 bases between them. CDR3 length equals 11 residues.

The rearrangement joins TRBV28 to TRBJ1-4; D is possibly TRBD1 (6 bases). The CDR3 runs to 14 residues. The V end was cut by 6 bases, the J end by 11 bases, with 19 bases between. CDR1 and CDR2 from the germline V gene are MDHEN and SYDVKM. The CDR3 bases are TGTGCCAGCAGGCCACAGGGTGTGCAGGAGAAACTGTTTTTT. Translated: CASRPQGVQEKLFF.

The CDR3 DNA follows: TGTGCCAGCAGTGGGCAGGACACTCCTGGAAACACCATATATTTT. Translation: CASSGQDTPGNTIYF. The chain uses TRBV2 and TRBJ1-3; D perhaps matches TRBD1 (5 bases). V was cut by 4 bases and J by 2 bases, with 12 bases left in between. The germline CDR1 and CDR2 sequences are SNHLY and FYNNEI. The CDR3 runs 15 residues.

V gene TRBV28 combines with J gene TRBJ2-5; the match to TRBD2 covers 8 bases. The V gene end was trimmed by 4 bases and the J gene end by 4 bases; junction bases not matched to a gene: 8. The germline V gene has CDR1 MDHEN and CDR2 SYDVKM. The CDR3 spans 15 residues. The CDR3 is CASSSPAGDGETQYF. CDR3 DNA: TGTGCCAGCAGTTCCCCAGCGGGAGATGGAGAGACCCAGTACTTC.

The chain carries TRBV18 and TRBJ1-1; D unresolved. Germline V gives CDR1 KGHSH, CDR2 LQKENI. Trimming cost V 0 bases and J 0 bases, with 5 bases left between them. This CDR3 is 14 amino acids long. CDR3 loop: CASSPPQMNTEAFF. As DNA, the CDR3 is TGTGCCAGCTCACCACCACAGATGAACACTGAAGCTTTCTTT.

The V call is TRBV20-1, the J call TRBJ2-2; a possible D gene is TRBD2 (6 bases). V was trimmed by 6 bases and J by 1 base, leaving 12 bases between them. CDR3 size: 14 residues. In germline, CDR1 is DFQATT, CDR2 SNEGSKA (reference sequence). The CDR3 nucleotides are TGCAGTGCCAGTGGAGGGCTGAACACCGGGGAGCTGTTTTTT. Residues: CSASGGLNTGELFF.

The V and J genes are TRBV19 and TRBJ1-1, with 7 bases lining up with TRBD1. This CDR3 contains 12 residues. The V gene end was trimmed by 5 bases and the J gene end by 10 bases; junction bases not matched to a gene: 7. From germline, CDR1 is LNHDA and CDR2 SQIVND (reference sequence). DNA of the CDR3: TGTGCCAGTAGTTTTGAACAGGGGACAGCTTTCTTT. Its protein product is CASSFEQGTAFF.

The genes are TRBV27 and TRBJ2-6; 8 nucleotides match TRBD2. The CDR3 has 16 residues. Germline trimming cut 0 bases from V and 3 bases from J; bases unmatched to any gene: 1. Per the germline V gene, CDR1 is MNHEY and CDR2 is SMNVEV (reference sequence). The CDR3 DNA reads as TGTGCCAGCAGTTTATCTGCGGGGGGTGGGGCCAACGTCCTGACTTTC. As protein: CASSLSAGGGANVLTF.

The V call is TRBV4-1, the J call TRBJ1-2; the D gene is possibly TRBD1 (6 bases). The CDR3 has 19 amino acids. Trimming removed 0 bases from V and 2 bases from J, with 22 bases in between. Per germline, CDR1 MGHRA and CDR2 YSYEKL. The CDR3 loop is CASSQDLPGHLLENYGYTF. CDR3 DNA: TGCGCCAGCAGCCAAGATCTCCCGGGACACTTATTAGAAAACTATGGCTACACCTTC.

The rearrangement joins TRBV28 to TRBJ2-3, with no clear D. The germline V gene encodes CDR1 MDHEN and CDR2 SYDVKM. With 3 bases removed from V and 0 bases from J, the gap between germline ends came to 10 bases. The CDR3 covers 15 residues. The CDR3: CASSFSPASTDTQYF. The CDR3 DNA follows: TGTGCCAGCAGTTTTTCCCCAGCGAGCACAGATACGCAGTATTTT.

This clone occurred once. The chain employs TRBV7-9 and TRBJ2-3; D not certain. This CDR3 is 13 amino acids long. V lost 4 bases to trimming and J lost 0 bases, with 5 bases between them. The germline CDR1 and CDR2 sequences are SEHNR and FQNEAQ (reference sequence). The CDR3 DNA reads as TGTGCCAGCAGCTATCCAAGCACAGATACGCAGTATTTT. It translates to CASSYPSTDTQYF.

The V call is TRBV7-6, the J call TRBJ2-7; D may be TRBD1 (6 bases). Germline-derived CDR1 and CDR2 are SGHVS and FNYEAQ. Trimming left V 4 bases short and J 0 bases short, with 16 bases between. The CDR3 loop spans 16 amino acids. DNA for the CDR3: TGTGCCAGCAGCTCATCGACAGGACTTCTCTCCTACGAGCAGTACTTC. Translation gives CASSSSTGLLSYEQYF.

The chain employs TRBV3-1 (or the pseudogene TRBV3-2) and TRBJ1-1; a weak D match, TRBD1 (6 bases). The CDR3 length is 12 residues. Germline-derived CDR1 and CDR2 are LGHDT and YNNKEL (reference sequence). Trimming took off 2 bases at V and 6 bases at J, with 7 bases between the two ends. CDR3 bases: TGTGCCAGCAGCCAACGGACAGCTGAAGCTTTCTTT. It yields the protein CASSQRTAEAFF.

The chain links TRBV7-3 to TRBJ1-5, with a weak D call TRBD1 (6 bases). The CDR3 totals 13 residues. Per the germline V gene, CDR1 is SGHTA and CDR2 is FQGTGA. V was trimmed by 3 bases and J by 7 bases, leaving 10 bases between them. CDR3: CASSFAGDQPQHF. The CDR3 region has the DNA TGTGCCAGCAGCTTTGCAGGGGACCAGCCCCAGCATTTT.

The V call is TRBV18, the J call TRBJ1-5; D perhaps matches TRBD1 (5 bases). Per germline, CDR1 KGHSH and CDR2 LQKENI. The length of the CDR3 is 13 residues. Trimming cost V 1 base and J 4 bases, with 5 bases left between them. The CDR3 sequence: CASSPQGNQPQHF. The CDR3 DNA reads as TGTGCCAGCTCACCACAGGGGAATCAGCCCCAGCATTTT. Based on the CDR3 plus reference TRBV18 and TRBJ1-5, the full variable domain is NAGVMQNPRHLVRRRGQEARLRCSPMKGHSHVYWYRQLPEEGLKFMVYLQKENIIDESGMPKERFSAEFPKEGPSILRIQQVVRGDSAAYFCASSPQGNQPQHFGDGTRLSIL.

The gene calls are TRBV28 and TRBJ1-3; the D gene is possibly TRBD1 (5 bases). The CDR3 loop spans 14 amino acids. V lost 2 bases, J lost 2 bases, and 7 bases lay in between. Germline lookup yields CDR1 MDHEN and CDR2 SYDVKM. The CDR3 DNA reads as TGTGCCAGCAGTTTAGGAGGGGCTGGAAACACCATATATTTT. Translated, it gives CASSLGGAGNTIYF.

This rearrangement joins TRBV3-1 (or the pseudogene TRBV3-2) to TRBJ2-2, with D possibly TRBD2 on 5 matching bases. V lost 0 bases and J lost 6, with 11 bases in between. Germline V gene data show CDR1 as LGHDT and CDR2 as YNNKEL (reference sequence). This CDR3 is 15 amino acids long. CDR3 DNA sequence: TGTGCCAGCAGCCAAGATCATTCCGGGGCCGGGGAGCTGTTTTTT. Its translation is CASSQDHSGAGELFF.

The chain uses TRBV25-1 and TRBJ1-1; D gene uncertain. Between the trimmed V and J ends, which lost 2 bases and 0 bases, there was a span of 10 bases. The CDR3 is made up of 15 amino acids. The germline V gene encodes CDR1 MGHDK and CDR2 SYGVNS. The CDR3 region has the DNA TGTGCCAGCAGTGAACGCGGAGTCATGAACACTGAAGCTTTCTTT. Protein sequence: CASSERGVMNTEAFF. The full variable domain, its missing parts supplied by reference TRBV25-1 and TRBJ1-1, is EADIYQTPRYLVIGTGKKITLECSQTMGHDKMYWYQQDPGMELHLIHYSYGVNSTEKGDLSSESTVSRIRTEHFPLTLESARPSHTSQYLCASSERGVMNTEAFFGQGTRLTVV.